This passage covers 22 T cell receptor beta chains from one sample sequenced in a study of T cell responses to AZD1222 COVID-19 vaccine. The assay was immunoSEQ multiplex PCR, and TCRdb's table has in-frame clones only and misses some. Here the sample spans some 110,000 clones, approximately 84% being singletons. The material sequenced was peripheral blood, taken on day 0 of AZD1222 vaccination. The receptor source for this set is an adult in good health.

This chain connects TRBV15 to TRBJ2-7; D gene unclear. Looked up from germline, CDR1 is LNHNV and CDR2 is YYDKDF (reference sequence). With 0 bases removed from V and 9 bases from J, the gap between germline ends came to 21 bases. The CDR3 runs to 16 residues. DNA for the CDR3: TGTGCCACCAGCAGAGATCCTACCGGCCCGGCCGGCGGGCAGTACTTC. It is translated as CATSRDPTGPAGGQYF.

The V and J genes are TRBV5-1 and TRBJ2-5; 9 bases agree with TRBD1. Looked up from germline, CDR1 is SGHRS and CDR2 is YFSETQ. This CDR3 has 15 amino acids. V shed 6 bases, J shed 5 bases, and the junction held 11 bases outside the gene matches. The CDR3 bases are TGCGCCAGCAACCGAGACAGGGGGGCAAAGGAGACCCAGTACTTC. Amino acids: CASNRDRGAKETQYF. Full variable domain (outside the CDR3, taken from reference TRBV5-1 and TRBJ2-5): KAGVTQTPRYLIKTRGQQVTLSCSPISGHRSVSWYQQTPGQGLQFLFEYFSETQRNKGNFPGRFSGRQFSNSRSEMNVSTLELGDSALYLCASNRDRGAKETQYFGPGTRLLVL.

The rearrangement uses TRBV7-7 and TRBJ1-6; no definite D call. The V and J ends lost 0 bases and 3 bases respectively, with 27 bases between them. Germline-derived CDR1 and CDR2 are SSHAT and FNYEAQ (reference sequence). This CDR3 comprises 22 residues. The CDR3 coding sequence is TGTGCCAGCAGCTTAGCCCGCCCCAACTTTGACGGAGGTTTCCTCTATAATTCACCCCTCCACTTT. Encoded protein: CASSLARPNFDGGFLYNSPLHF.

This rearrangement joins TRBV28 to TRBJ2-7; 10 bases align to TRBD2. Germline CDR1 is MDHEN and CDR2 is SYDVKM. V lost 6 bases and J lost 3; bases outside the gene matches: 11. The CDR3 consists of 16 residues. This CDR3 reads CASSATAGLALYEQYF. Here the CDR3 DNA reads TGTGCCAGCAGCGCAACCGCGGGACTAGCGCTCTACGAGCAGTACTTC. The variable domain in full, completed from reference TRBV28 and TRBJ2-7, reads DVKVTQSSRYLVKRTGEKVFLECVQDMDHENMFWYRQDPGLGLRLIYFSYDVKMKEKGDIPEGYSVSREKKERFSLILESASTNQTSMYLCASSATAGLALYEQYFGPGTRLTVT.

In nucleotides, the CDR3 is TGTGCCAGCAGTTTAATCTCTTTCGGGAGGGGGCACAATGAGCAGTTCTTC. Residues: CASSLISFGRGHNEQFF. The gene calls are TRBV28 and TRBJ2-1, with a tentative D call TRBD2 (8 bases). In germline, CDR1 is MDHEN, CDR2 SYDVKM. Trimming shortened V by 2 bases and J by 5 bases, and 19 bases separated the two germline ends. This CDR3 has 17 amino acids.

The chain joins TRBV28 to TRBJ2-1, with 7 bases matching TRBD1. CDR3 size: 18 residues. Trimming removed 6 bases from V and 1 base from J; junction bases left unmatched: 15. Germline V lookup: CDR1 MDHEN, CDR2 SYDVKM. CDR3 sequence reads: CASSPRQGRETSYNEQFF. The DNA for the CDR3 is TGTGCCAGCAGCCCTAGACAGGGCAGGGAGACTTCCTACAATGAGCAGTTCTTC.

J is TRBJ2-5 and V is TRBV11-3; 8 bases agree with TRBD1. Trimming at V came to 3 bases and at J to 3 bases, leaving 0 bases not matched to a gene. Germline loops: CDR1 SGHNT, CDR2 YENEEA. This CDR3 region has 13 residues. The CDR3 DNA reads as TGTGCCAGCAGCTTGGACAGGGAAGAGACCCAGTACTTC. Its translation: CASSLDREETQYF.

V gene TRBV28 combines with J gene TRBJ2-7, with D perhaps TRBD2 (5 bases). Germline loops: CDR1 MDHEN, CDR2 SYDVKM. CDR3 size: 16 residues. V was pared by 5 bases and J by 3 bases, with 20 bases between. The CDR3 bases are TGTGCCAGCAGTACTATATCCGGACTCGTTAACTACGAGCAGTACTTC. Translated, it gives CASSTISGLVNYEQYF.

The J gene is TRBJ1-3, the V gene TRBV11-2; no reliable D call. Germline V gives CDR1 SGHAT, CDR2 FQNNGV. CDR3 length equals 17 residues. Trimming removed 1 base at V and 3 bases at J, with 16 bases between. CDR3 DNA: TGTGCCAGCAGCTTAGGGGTCGCACCCAGGAGTGGAAACACCATATATTTT. As protein: CASSLGVAPRSGNTIYF.

V usage is TRBV19 and J usage is TRBJ1-6; D is unresolved. The germline gives CDR1 LNHDA, CDR2 SQIVND (reference sequence). V shed 3 bases and J shed 8 bases, with 14 bases lying between them. This CDR3 is built from 15 residues. In nucleotides, the CDR3 is TGTGCCAGTAGTATCCGAACACCCTTTGATTCACCCCTCCACTTT. Translated, it gives CASSIRTPFDSPLHF.

The chain is built from TRBV29-1 and TRBJ1-1, with D possibly being TRBD1 (5 bases). V lost 5 bases and J lost 1, with 14 bases in between. The germline CDR1 and CDR2 sequences are SQVTM and ANQGSEA. This CDR3 is 14 amino acids long. The CDR3 region is CSVQGQNWNTEAFF. The DNA for the CDR3 is TGCAGCGTTCAGGGCCAGAATTGGAACACTGAAGCTTTCTTT.

Written as DNA, the CDR3 is TGTGCCAGCAGCCAACGGGCTAGCGGGAAGGTCACAGATACGCAGTATTTT. It specifies CASSQRASGKVTDTQYF. The chain joins TRBV3-1 (or the pseudogene TRBV3-2) to TRBJ2-3; 9 bases are a match to TRBD2. The CDR3 extends over 17 amino acids. Per germline, CDR1 LGHDT and CDR2 YNNKEL (reference sequence). Losses at the gene ends were 2 bases for V and 2 bases for J; bases not matched to a gene: 8.

V usage is TRBV6-5 and J usage is TRBJ2-5, with 8 nucleotides matching TRBD2. Per germline, CDR1 MNHEY and CDR2 SVGAGI. The CDR3 is 14 amino acids. V gave up 6 bases and J gave up 3 bases; unmatched junction bases: 6. CDR3 sequence reads: CASSYRGGKETQYF. In nucleotides, the CDR3 is TGTGCCAGCAGCTATCGCGGGGGGAAAGAGACCCAGTACTTC.

The V gene is TRBV5-5, the J gene TRBJ1-4; D remains ambiguous. Germline V gives CDR1 SGHKS, CDR2 YYEKEE (reference sequence). Between the trimmed V and J ends, which lost 6 bases and 3 bases, there was a span of 24 bases. The CDR3 is 18 amino acids. Here the CDR3 DNA reads TGTGCCAGCATGCTCTTGGGAGCAGTCGGTCCGGCTAATGAAAAACTGTTTTTT. This sequence encodes CASMLLGAVGPANEKLFF.

The chain is built from TRBV3-1 (or the pseudogene TRBV3-2) and TRBJ2-1; 7 bases align to TRBD2. Trimming cost V 0 bases and J 1 base; bases outside gene matches: 3. The CDR3 length is 16 residues. Germline lookup yields CDR1 LGHDT and CDR2 YNNKEL (reference sequence). The CDR3 DNA reads as TGTGCCAGCAGCCAAGATCCTAGCGGATCCTACAATGAGCAGTTCTTC. Amino acid sequence: CASSQDPSGSYNEQFF.

The J gene is TRBJ2-3, the V gene TRBV5-1; D is ambiguous. Germline CDR1 is SGHRS and CDR2 is YFSETQ. The CDR3 loop spans 16 amino acids. V lost 0 bases, J lost 2 bases, and 13 bases lay in between. The CDR3 DNA follows: TGCGCCAGCAGCTTGGGGTCAACCGCAATCACAGATACGCAGTATTTT. Protein: CASSLGSTAITDTQYF.

The V call is TRBV5-1, the J call TRBJ1-5; 7 bases align to TRBD1. After removal of 0 bases from V and 7 bases from J, the junction contained 10 bases not matched to a gene. The CDR3 totals 16 residues. Germline CDR1 SGHRS, CDR2 YFSETQ. In nucleotides, the CDR3 is TGCGCCAGCAGCTTGGAAGGGACAGTGATGGGGCAGCCCCAGCATTTT. Translating it yields CASSLEGTVMGQPQHF.

V usage is TRBV2 and J usage is TRBJ1-5; D remains ambiguous. The V gene's germline CDR1 is SNHLY and CDR2 FYNNEI. There are 13 residues in the CDR3. V lost 2 bases, J lost 6 bases, and 8 bases lay in between. The CDR3 region has the DNA TGTGCCAGCAGTGAACTATCGGGTCAGCCCCAGCATTTT. Residues: CASSELSGQPQHF.

This chain connects TRBV28 to TRBJ1-1; D gene ambiguous. V dropped 5 bases and J dropped 4 bases, with 17 bases sitting between them. Germline values: CDR1 MDHEN, CDR2 SYDVKM. The CDR3 spans 15 residues. The CDR3 coding sequence is TGTGCCAGCAGTCCCCGGCAACTTTATAGCACTGAAGCTTTCTTT. This translates into CASSPRQLYSTEAFF.

The J gene is TRBJ2-3, the V gene TRBV9; D is unresolved. The CDR3 runs to 14 residues. With 3 bases removed from V and 2 bases from J, the gap between germline ends came to 10 bases. Germline values: CDR1 SGDLS, CDR2 YYNGEE. DNA for the CDR3: TGTGCCAGCAGCGATTCCTCGTACACAGATACGCAGTATTTT. This codes for CASSDSSYTDTQYF. Filled out from reference TRBV9 and TRBJ2-3, the complete variable domain reads DSGVTQTPKHLITATGQRVTLRCSPRSGDLSVYWYQQSLDQGLQFLIQYYNGEERAKGNILERFSAQQFPDLHSELNLSSLELGDSALYFCASSDSSYTDTQYFGPGTRLTVL.

The CDR3 DNA is TGTGCCAGCAGCTTTAGCGGGACAGGGAATTCACCCCTCCACTTT. Its protein is CASSFSGTGNSPLHF. This sequence joins TRBV7-2 and TRBJ1-6; 9 bases are a match to TRBD1. Germline CDR1 and CDR2: SGHTA and FQGNSA. The CDR3 has 15 amino acids. The trim removed 3 bases at V and 7 bases at J, leaving 4 bases unmatched.

This rearrangement joins TRBV9 to TRBJ1-3; D not resolved. Between the trimmed V and J ends, which lost 0 bases and 4 bases, there was a span of 11 bases. Per germline, CDR1 SGDLS and CDR2 YYNGEE. CDR3 length: 15 residues. The CDR3 is CASSVGEFSGNTIYF. As DNA, the CDR3 is TGTGCCAGCAGCGTAGGAGAGTTCTCCGGAAACACCATATATTTT.